One and the same sample provided the 18 T cell receptor beta chains below, sequenced in a study of beta chain features in type 1 diabetes. Study findings and constraints: All four CD4+ subsets of Type 1 diabetes patients contained TCRB CDR3s that were moderately but significantly shorter.

What was sequenced were expressed TCRB transcripts, since all of the isolated RNA had been reverse transcribed. Clones were sequenced by immunoSEQ multiplex PCR, and TCRdb holds only the in-frame ones, with some missing. Of 250,000 to 350,000 clones listed, about 13% are singletons. Their antigens remain unidentified. Material for sequencing was naive CD4+ T cells from blood. The origin of the receptors is a man aged 30 to 45 with type 1 diabetes.

The chain is built from TRBV2 and TRBJ1-3; no reliable D call. Deletions cut 3 bases from V and 0 bases from J, with 6 bases between. Per germline, CDR1 SNHLY and CDR2 FYNNEI. CDR3 length equals 14 residues. The CDR3 reads CASSDMFSGNTIYF. CDR3 DNA: TGTGCCAGCAGTGACATGTTCTCTGGAAACACCATATATTTT.

For this clone: Distinct nucleotide sequences in the sample also encode this CDR3. The chain is built from TRBV7-9 and TRBJ1-1; maybe TRBD1 (5 bases). V was cut by 2 bases and J by 0 bases, with 7 bases left in between. The germline gives CDR1 SEHNR, CDR2 FQNEAQ (reference sequence). This CDR3 is 14 amino acids long. The chain's CDR3 is CASSLTGVNTEAFF. In nucleotides, the CDR3 is TGTGCCAGCAGCTTAACGGGGGTGAACACTGAAGCTTTCTTT.

This clone was counted a few times. The V call is TRBV2, the J call TRBJ1-5; D perhaps matches TRBD1 (6 bases). This CDR3 region has 14 residues. The germline V gene has CDR1 SNHLY and CDR2 FYNNEI. V lost 6 bases and J 7 bases, leaving 16 bases between the germline ends. The CDR3 reads CASSGSTGTQPQHF. In nucleotides, the CDR3 is TGTGCCAGCAGCGGTTCGACAGGTACCCAGCCCCAGCATTTT.

V usage is TRBV20-1 and J usage is TRBJ1-1, with D perhaps TRBD1 (6 bases). CDR1 DFQATT and CDR2 SNEGSKA come from the germline V gene (reference sequence). The CDR3 loop spans 11 amino acids. The V end lost 5 bases, the J end lost 8 bases, and 12 bases lay between the germline ends. In nucleotides, the CDR3 is TGCAGTGCTTTAACAGGGAACGAAGCTTTCTTT. As protein: CSALTGNEAFF.

V usage is TRBV30 and J usage is TRBJ2-7, with D unclear. Trimming stripped 5 bases from V and 8 bases from J, with 16 bases between. The CDR3 extends over 12 amino acids. Germline V lookup: CDR1 GTSNPN, CDR2 SVGIG (reference sequence). CDR3 coding DNA: TGTGCCTGGGACGCCGGAGCACCCCAGCAGTACTTC. Its translation is CAWDAGAPQQYF. Variable domain in full (rest from reference TRBV30 and TRBJ2-7): SQTIHQWPATLVQPVGSPLSLECTVEGTSNPNLYWYRQAAGRGLQLLFYSVGIGQISSEVPQNLSASRPQDRQFILSSKKLLLSDSGFYLCAWDAGAPQQYFGPGTRLTVT.

This clone appeared a few times. The chain recombines TRBV5-5 with TRBJ2-5; 9 positions agree with TRBD2. The length of the CDR3 is 14 residues. Germline V lookup: CDR1 SGHKS, CDR2 YYEKEE (reference sequence). The junction had 6 bases not matched to a gene; V was cut back by 1 base and J by 8 bases. The CDR3 protein is CASSLLAGSSTQYF. CDR3 in DNA: TGTGCCAGCAGCTTGCTAGCGGGGTCCTCTACCCAGTACTTC.

This chain connects TRBV29-1 to TRBJ2-2, with 7 bases lining up with TRBD1. V was clipped by 7 bases and J by 5 bases; unmatched bases: 10. CDR1 is SQVTM and CDR2 is ANQGSEA in the germline V gene. This CDR3 contains 14 residues. CDR3 DNA: TGCAGCGCCGTGGACAGGTGGACGACCGGGGAGCTGTTTTTT. This gives the protein CSAVDRWTTGELFF.

Of note for this clone: The sample holds other DNA sequences that translate to the same CDR3. The gene calls are TRBV6-5 and TRBJ2-7, with TRBD1 matching over 10 bases. This CDR3 has 14 amino acids. V shed 5 bases, J shed 2 bases, and the junction held 3 bases outside the gene matches. Looked up from germline, CDR1 is MNHEY and CDR2 is SVGAGI. The CDR3: CASSRGQGTYEQYF. CDR3 DNA sequence: TGTGCCAGCAGTCGGGGACAGGGGACCTACGAGCAGTACTTC.

The chain recombines TRBV19 with TRBJ2-1; TRBD2 agrees at 12 bases. V trimming: 4 bases; J trimming: 8 bases; junction bases outside the gene matches: 6. Per the germline V gene, CDR1 is LNHDA and CDR2 is SQIVND (reference sequence). CDR3 length: 15 amino acids. The DNA of the CDR3 is TGTGCCAGTAGTACCCTAGCGGGAGGGAACTATGAGCAGTTCTTC. This gives the protein CASSTLAGGNYEQFF.

This rearrangement joins TRBV28 to TRBJ1-5; D perhaps matches TRBD1 (6 bases). The V gene's germline CDR1 is MDHEN and CDR2 SYDVKM. The CDR3 runs to 14 residues. V was clipped by 6 bases and J by 4 bases, with 13 bases between them. The CDR3 reads CASSRRTGNQPQHF. The DNA of the CDR3 is TGTGCCAGCAGCAGGCGAACAGGGAATCAGCCCCAGCATTTT.

The chain has TRBV19 and TRBJ1-2; D gene ambiguous. There are 10 residues in the CDR3. V lost 7 bases and J 6 bases, leaving 6 bases between the germline ends. Germline lookup yields CDR1 LNHDA and CDR2 SQIVND (reference sequence). CDR3 residues: CASKRDGYTF. CDR3 DNA: TGTGCCAGTAAGAGAGATGGCTACACCTTC.

V is TRBV9 and J is TRBJ1-5; 7 bases fit TRBD1. The trim removed 4 bases at V and 0 bases at J, leaving 7 bases unmatched. CDR1 is SGDLS and CDR2 is YYNGEE in the germline V gene. This CDR3 region has 16 residues. The CDR3 reads CASSPGGQTSNQPQHF. Written as DNA, the CDR3 is TGTGCCAGCAGCCCTGGGGGACAGACTAGCAATCAGCCCCAGCATTTT.

The V gene is TRBV5-4, the J gene TRBJ2-5, with D possibly being TRBD2 (6 bases). V shed 5 bases and J shed 2 bases, with 13 bases lying between them. The CDR3 has 14 residues. Per germline, CDR1 SGHNT and CDR2 YYREEE (reference sequence). CDR3 nucleotides: TGTGCCAGCAGAGATAGCGGAAAGCAAGAGACCCAGTACTTC. Amino acids: CASRDSGKQETQYF.

This rearrangement joins TRBV5-6 to TRBJ2-2, with a tentative D call TRBD1 (5 bases). Germline V gives CDR1 SGHDT, CDR2 YYEEEE. This CDR3 is built from 16 residues. V was clipped by 0 bases and J by 0 bases, with 9 bases between them. The CDR3 DNA is TGTGCCAGCAGCTTGGAGGAGACAGCGAACACCGGGGAGCTGTTTTTT. Its protein is CASSLEETANTGELFF.

This chain joins TRBV29-1 and TRBJ2-1; the D gene is possibly TRBD2 (6 bases). V lost 6 bases to trimming and J lost 7 bases, with 13 bases between them. This CDR3 is 12 amino acids long. The germline V gene has CDR1 SQVTM and CDR2 ANQGSEA. CDR3 coding DNA: TGCAGCGTCACCGGGACTTCTAATGAGCAGTTCTTC. It is translated as CSVTGTSNEQFF.

The chain has TRBV29-1 and TRBJ2-5; 8 nucleotides line up with TRBD1. CDR1 is SQVTM and CDR2 is ANQGSEA in the germline V gene. J lost 5 bases, V lost 7 bases, and 18 bases had no gene match. CDR3 length: 16 amino acids. The chain's CDR3 is CSAEPGQAFFPETQYF. CDR3 bases: TGCAGCGCCGAACCGGGACAGGCGTTTTTTCCCGAGACCCAGTACTTC. Combining the CDR3 with reference TRBV29-1 and TRBJ2-5 gives the whole variable domain SAVISQKPSRDICQRGTSLTIQCQVDSQVTMMFWYRQQPGQSLTLIATANQGSEATYESGFVIDKFPISRPNLTFSTLTVSNMSPEDSSIYLCSAEPGQAFFPETQYFGPGTRLLVL.

This chain uses TRBV4-3 with TRBJ1-2, with TRBD1 matching 9 bases. Germline V gives CDR1 LGHNA, CDR2 YSLEER. This CDR3 has 17 amino acids. Trimming cost V 8 bases and J 4 bases; bases outside gene matches: 17. The CDR3 here is CASGRDRADSGVYGYTF. The CDR3 DNA follows: TGCGCCAGCGGTAGGGACAGGGCAGACTCTGGAGTCTATGGCTACACCTTC.

V and J are TRBV9 and TRBJ2-1; TRBD2 aligns across 10 bases. The germline V gene has CDR1 SGDLS and CDR2 YYNGEE. The CDR3 runs 15 residues. V was pared by 0 bases and J by 9 bases, with 6 bases of the junction left unmatched. As DNA, the CDR3 is TGTGCCAGCAGCGTAGAGGCTAGCGGGAGTACTGAGCAGTTCTTC. Translated, it gives CASSVEASGSTEQFF.